This T cell receptor beta chain was profiled in a study of T cells in localized non-small cell lung cancer. Study findings and constraints: Sequencing was limited to one tumor region, leaving the possibility of heterogeneity open. Adjacent uninvolved lung tissue had the highest T cell clonality, exceeding tumor. Researchers found a median around 58 of the top 100 tumor clones in adjacent lung. Those with higher blood T cell density had longer overall survival.

Of note for this clone: Its target is unknown.

The CDR3 extends over 16 amino acids. Trimming pared 1 base from V and 0 bases from J, leaving 13 bases between. Germline CDR1 reads GTSNPN; CDR2 reads SVGIG (reference sequence). Measured with immunoSEQ multiplex PCR; TCRdb has only the in-frame clones, and not every one. Of over 30,000 clones in the sample, around 73% were seen once. Specimen: peripheral blood, collected before any cancer treatment. The receptor was derived from an older male donor with stage II squamous cell lung carcinoma. The chain combines TRBV30 with TRBJ1-5; D not resolved. CDR3 residues: CAWSDTTLYSNQPQHF. The CDR3 nucleotides read TGTGCCTGGAGTGATACAACCCTCTATAGCAATCAGCCCCAGCATTTT.